Each of the 27 T cell receptor beta chains below was sequenced from the same sample in a study of neurological immune-mediated disorders. TCRdb passed the 5' RACE reads through MiXCR, listing each CDR3 protein once. The sample lists some 60,000 distinct CDR3 sequences, roughly 3.2% occurring once. The sample consisted of PBMCs. These receptor sequences come from a woman in her twenties or thirties with multiple sclerosis.

There are many counts of this clonotype. This chain uses TRBV20-1 with TRBJ2-3; the D is unclear. The V gene lost 2 bases and the J gene lost 6 bases, with 6 bases spanning the gap. The CDR3 totals 11 residues. Germline V gene data show CDR1 as DFQATT and CDR2 as SNEGSKA (reference sequence). This chain's CDR3 is CSARNGDTQYF. CDR3 nucleotide sequence: TGCAGTGCTAGAAACGGGGATACGCAGTATTTT.

This clonotype has at least ten counts. The J gene is TRBJ2-3, the V gene TRBV20-1; maybe TRBD2 (6 bases). Trimming took 2 bases from V and 6 from J, leaving 18 bases between them. Germline V CDR1 and CDR2: DFQATT, SNEGSKA (reference sequence). The length of the CDR3 is 15 residues. CDR3 amino acids: CSARLGTSISDTQYF. The CDR3 DNA sequence: TGCAGTGCTAGACTCGGGACTTCCATCTCTGATACGCAGTATTTT.

This clonotype was picked up many times. V gene TRBV5-1 combines with J gene TRBJ1-2; D gene unclear. From germline, CDR1 is SGHRS and CDR2 YFSETQ. The CDR3 runs 13 residues. Trimming stripped 1 base from V and 8 bases from J, with 12 bases between. CDR3 in amino acids: CASSLRADGGYTF. In DNA, the CDR3 is TGCGCCAGCAGCTTGAGGGCCGACGGAGGCTACACCTTC.

This clonotype has more than one count but fewer than ten. The V gene is TRBV18, the J gene TRBJ2-3; D remains unclear. The germline V gene encodes CDR1 KGHSH and CDR2 LQKENI. Trimming took off 0 bases at V and 6 bases at J, with 4 bases between the two ends. The CDR3 extends over 12 amino acids. The CDR3 nucleotides read TGTGCCAGCTCACCACCTTCCGATACGCAGTATTTT. Translating gives CASSPPSDTQYF.

There are many counts of this clonotype. The V call is TRBV5-6, the J call TRBJ2-1; D perhaps matches TRBD1 (6 bases). Trimming stripped 1 base from V and 14 bases from J, with 22 bases between. The CDR3 spans 15 residues. Germline V gene lookup returns CDR1 SGHDT and CDR2 YYEEEE. This CDR3 is CASSLRGWAGTLEFF. CDR3 sequence (DNA): TGTGCCAGCAGCTTGAGGGGGTGGGCCGGGACACTCGAGTTCTTC.

This clonotype was picked up many times. The chain is built from TRBV5-1 and TRBJ2-3; no clear D. Germline values: CDR1 SGHRS, CDR2 YFSETQ. CDR3 length: 15 residues. Trimming pared 0 bases from V and 0 bases from J, leaving 8 bases between. CDR3 DNA: TGCGCCAGCAGCTTGGGATGGTCTAGCACAGATACGCAGTATTTT. Translation: CASSLGWSSTDTQYF.

This clonotype has a count of ten or more. The V gene is TRBV2, the J gene TRBJ2-3; TRBD1 is a possible D gene (5 bases). This CDR3 is 16 amino acids long. Germline V gene sequence: CDR1 SNHLY, CDR2 FYNNEI. V gave up 3 bases and J gave up 4 bases, with 17 bases separating them. This CDR3 reads CASSDLAGLGSDTQYF. In DNA form, the CDR3 reads TGTGCCAGCAGTGACCTGGCAGGGCTCGGCTCAGATACGCAGTATTTT.

This clonotype was seen repeatedly, ten times or more. The genes are TRBV5-1 and TRBJ2-3, with D hard to call. Germline CDR1 and CDR2: SGHRS and YFSETQ. Trimming removed 2 bases at V and 0 bases at J, with 16 bases between. The CDR3 spans 17 residues. The CDR3 here is CASSFLSDPTSTDTQYF. The CDR3 DNA reads as TGCGCCAGCAGCTTCCTTTCGGACCCGACTAGCACAGATACGCAGTATTTT.

This clonotype came up many times. This chain joins TRBV20-1 and TRBJ2-2; D is possibly TRBD1 (5 bases). This CDR3 contains 13 residues. Trimming shortened V by 5 bases and J by 1 base, and 8 bases separated the two germline ends. In germline, CDR1 is DFQATT, CDR2 SNEGSKA (reference sequence). As DNA, the CDR3 is TGCAGTGCTGAAGGACAGAACACCGGGGAGCTGTTTTTT. This sequence encodes CSAEGQNTGELFF.

This clonotype appeared many times. This chain joins TRBV7-9 and TRBJ2-3; D is uncertain. Germline V lookup: CDR1 SEHNR, CDR2 FQNEAQ (reference sequence). Trimming took off 3 bases at V and 4 bases at J, with 5 bases between the two ends. The CDR3 has 12 residues. DNA for the CDR3: TGTGCCAGCAGCTTCGGGTCAGATACGCAGTATTTT. This codes for CASSFGSDTQYF.

This clonotype was seen many times. The CDR3 DNA sequence: TGCAGTGTCCTAATCCGGGACTTAAAGCGCACAGATACGCAGTATTTT. Amino acid sequence: CSVLIRDLKRTDTQYF. The J gene is TRBJ2-3, the V gene TRBV20-1; possible D gene TRBD2, 6 bases. Trimming pared 7 bases from V and 1 base from J, leaving 21 bases between. This CDR3 has 16 residues. Germline lookup yields CDR1 DFQATT and CDR2 SNEGSKA (reference sequence).

Many counts were recorded for this clonotype. This chain joins TRBV4-1 and TRBJ1-2; D ambiguous. With 1 base removed from V and 4 bases from J, the gap between germline ends came to 7 bases. The CDR3 totals 13 residues. Germline lookup yields CDR1 MGHRA and CDR2 YSYEKL. The CDR3 is CASSQGSGYGYTF. The CDR3 coding sequence is TGCGCCAGCAGCCAAGGAAGCGGCTATGGCTACACCTTC.

Notes on this clonotype: Without the conserved terminal phenylalanine or tryptophan, this CDR3 likely stems from a read error. This chain uses TRBV6-5 with TRBJ1-3; 8 positions agree with TRBD1. Trimming took 0 bases from V and 1 from J; bases not matched to a gene: 8. This CDR3 has 18 residues. Looked up from germline, CDR1 is MNHEY and CDR2 is SVGAGI. The CDR3 loop is CASSYSRQGLVSGNTIYN. The CDR3 DNA reads as TGTGCCAGCAGTTACTCCAGACAGGGGTTAGTTTCTGGAAACACCATATATAAT.

This clonotype was counted at least ten times. The chain carries TRBV28 and TRBJ2-1, with TRBD2 matching 8 bases. CDR1 and CDR2 from the germline V gene are MDHEN and SYDVKM. The CDR3 is 15 amino acids. V lost 3 bases and J lost 5; bases outside the gene matches: 6. The CDR3 sequence: CASSFQGLEHNEQFF. CDR3 in DNA: TGTGCCAGCAGTTTCCAGGGACTAGAACACAATGAGCAGTTCTTC.

This clonotype was seen at least ten times. The rearrangement links TRBV18 to TRBJ2-1; TRBD1 aligns across 7 bases. The V gene end was trimmed by 1 base and the J gene end by 10 bases; junction bases not matched to a gene: 16. Per the germline V gene, CDR1 is KGHSH and CDR2 is LQKENI. CDR3 length: 17 residues. CDR3 sequence: CASSPLPGTVREGEQFF. The CDR3 coding sequence is TGTGCCAGCTCACCACTACCCGGGACAGTCCGGGAAGGGGAGCAGTTCTTC.

Ten or more counts support this clonotype. The rearrangement joins TRBV20-1 to TRBJ2-1; no reliable D call. The V end was cut by 4 bases, the J end by 12 bases, with 19 bases between. The CDR3 covers 13 residues. CDR1 is DFQATT, CDR2 SNEGSKA, per germline (reference sequence). CDR3 sequence reads: CSANPTGQSGQFF. DNA of the CDR3: TGCAGTGCTAACCCCACCGGGCAAAGTGGGCAGTTCTTC.

This clonotype turned up a few times. V is TRBV28 and J is TRBJ2-1; no clear D. V dropped 5 bases and J dropped 10 bases, with 15 bases sitting between them. Germline V lookup: CDR1 MDHEN, CDR2 SYDVKM. This CDR3 has 13 residues. CDR3 sequence: CASSPPTRAEQFF. CDR3 nucleotide sequence: TGTGCCAGCAGTCCCCCCACCCGGGCGGAGCAGTTCTTC.

This clonotype was seen ten or more times. The rearrangement uses TRBV5-1 and TRBJ2-7, with 7 bases that match TRBD2. With 5 bases clipped from V and 3 bases from J, the junction kept 5 bases outside the gene matches. Germline V gene lookup returns CDR1 SGHRS and CDR2 YFSETQ. The CDR3 is 13 amino acids. As DNA, the CDR3 is TGCGCCAGCAGATGGGACTACTTCTACGAGCAGTACTTC. Translation: CASRWDYFYEQYF.

This clonotype has at least ten counts. The chain has TRBV11-1 and TRBJ2-5; D remains ambiguous. With 2 bases removed from V and 1 base from J, the gap between germline ends came to 17 bases. CDR1 and CDR2 from the germline V gene are SGHAT and FQDESV (reference sequence). The CDR3 runs 17 residues. The CDR3 here is CASSLRQLTVSQETQYF. CDR3 in DNA: TGTGCCAGCAGCTTACGCCAACTTACAGTTTCCCAAGAGACCCAGTACTTC.

This clonotype was observed at least ten times. The V call is TRBV5-5, the J call TRBJ2-3; D not resolved. CDR1 is SGHKS, CDR2 YYEKEE, per germline (reference sequence). The CDR3 consists of 13 residues. The germline V and J ends were trimmed by 7 bases and 5 bases, with 14 bases remaining between them. The CDR3 DNA sequence: TGTGCCAGCGTACTTCTTGTAGAAGATACGCAGTATTTT. This codes for CASVLLVEDTQYF.

Ten or more counts support this clonotype. This rearrangement joins TRBV20-1 to TRBJ2-2, with 8 bases aligning to TRBD2. Looked up from germline, CDR1 is DFQATT and CDR2 is SNEGSKA (reference sequence). Losses at the gene ends were 0 bases for V and 2 bases for J; bases not matched to a gene: 5. The length of the CDR3 is 16 residues. In nucleotides, the CDR3 is TGCAGTGCTAGAGATTTTAGCGGGATTAACACCGGGGAGCTGTTTTTT. It encodes CSARDFSGINTGELFF.

This clonotype was seen many times. CDR3 protein: CASSHATGGGSPLHF. As DNA, the CDR3 is TGTGCCAGCAGCCATGCCACAGGGGGCGGTTCACCCCTCCACTTT. The chain recombines TRBV3-1 with TRBJ1-6; 9 bases agree with TRBD1. V was clipped by 3 bases and J by 9 bases; unmatched bases: 6. The CDR3 sequence is 15 residues long. CDR1 is LGHDT and CDR2 is YNNKEL in the germline V gene (reference sequence).

This clonotype was detected many times. The genes are TRBV7-8 and TRBJ2-6; TRBD1 matches at 7 bases. Germline CDR1 and CDR2: SGHVS and FQNEAQ. The CDR3 totals 19 residues. V dropped 6 bases and J dropped 1; count of bases not matched to a gene: 15. Here the CDR3 reads CASSEQGRALLSGANVLTF. DNA of the CDR3: TGTGCCAGCAGTGAACAGGGGAGAGCTCTCCTTTCTGGGGCCAACGTCCTGACTTTC. The full variable domain, rest sourced from reference TRBV7-8 and TRBJ2-6, is GAGVSQSPRYKVAKRGQDVALRCDPISGHVSLFWYQQALGQGPEFLTYFQNEAQLDKSGLPSDRFFAERPEGSVSTLKIQRTQQEDSAVYLCASSEQGRALLSGANVLTFGAGSRLTVL.

This clonotype was found many times. The genes are TRBV6-2 or TRBV6-3 and TRBJ1-5; the match to TRBD1 covers 7 bases. Germline CDR1 is MNHEY and CDR2 is SVGEGT. V lost 4 bases, J lost 4 bases, and 13 bases stayed unmatched. CDR3 length: 17 amino acids. The DNA for the CDR3 is TGTGCCAGCAGTTCTTATTCCGGGACAGCAACTAATCAGCCCCAGCATTTT. It codes for CASSSYSGTATNQPQHF.

This clonotype was seen many times. The chain has TRBV5-6 and TRBJ1-1; the D gene is possibly TRBD1 (5 bases). This CDR3 contains 11 residues. V was pared by 4 bases and J by 5 bases, with 6 bases between. Germline CDR1 is SGHDT and CDR2 is YYEEEE. CDR3: CASSQGTEAFF. The CDR3 coding sequence is TGTGCCAGCAGCCAGGGTACTGAAGCTTTCTTT.

This clonotype has a count of ten or more. CDR3 DNA sequence: TGCAGTGCTAGAGCCACCCACCTTTTAAATCAGCCCCAGCATTTT. Translated: CSARATHLLNQPQHF. The rearrangement uses TRBV20-1 and TRBJ1-5, with no clear D. Trimming stripped 1 base from V and 4 bases from J, with 14 bases between. Per the germline V gene, CDR1 is DFQATT and CDR2 is SNEGSKA (reference sequence). This CDR3 comprises 15 residues.

This clonotype was seen at least ten times. CDR3 in amino acids: CASSLLGGGTSYEQYF. The CDR3 DNA follows: TGTGCCAGCAGCTTATTAGGGGGCGGGACCTCCTACGAGCAGTACTTC. This chain connects TRBV7-2 to TRBJ2-7; tentative D call: TRBD1 (7 bases). The V end was cut by 2 bases, the J end by 0 bases, with 14 bases between. Germline V gene lookup returns CDR1 SGHTA and CDR2 FQGNSA. The CDR3 is made up of 16 amino acids.